This T cell receptor beta chain appears in the sequencing data of a study of blood T cell repertoires in COVID-19. As for the study in general: The cDNA or gDNA used as material had been derived from T cells, B-cell-depleted T cells, or PBMCs.

The cohort comprised adults aged about 18 to 90 years residing in 20 to 25 US areas. Participant reports of clinical history set cohort assignment. In the original processing: Researchers report that nucleated cell counts were estimated from reference gene primer amplification. Only in-frame clones appear in the TCRdb table, and some are missing; sequencing was by immunoSEQ multiplex PCR. The DNA gave D and trimming, while V, J and clone size come from that table. The data show more than 450,000 clones, 87% seen once. Sequencing was done on a sample of PBMCs or T cells enriched from blood (not recorded which). The source of this sequence is a woman in her late teens or twenties who had recovered from COVID-19.

The CDR3 protein is CASSPGQGVYGYTF. DNA for the CDR3: TGTGCCAGCTCACCGGGACAGGGGGTCTATGGCTACACCTTC. The chain recombines TRBV6-5 with TRBJ1-2, with 11 bases identical to TRBD1. The CDR3 runs 14 residues. The junction had 6 bases not matched to a gene; V was cut back by 8 bases and J by 4 bases. Germline-derived CDR1 and CDR2 are MNHEY and SVGAGI.